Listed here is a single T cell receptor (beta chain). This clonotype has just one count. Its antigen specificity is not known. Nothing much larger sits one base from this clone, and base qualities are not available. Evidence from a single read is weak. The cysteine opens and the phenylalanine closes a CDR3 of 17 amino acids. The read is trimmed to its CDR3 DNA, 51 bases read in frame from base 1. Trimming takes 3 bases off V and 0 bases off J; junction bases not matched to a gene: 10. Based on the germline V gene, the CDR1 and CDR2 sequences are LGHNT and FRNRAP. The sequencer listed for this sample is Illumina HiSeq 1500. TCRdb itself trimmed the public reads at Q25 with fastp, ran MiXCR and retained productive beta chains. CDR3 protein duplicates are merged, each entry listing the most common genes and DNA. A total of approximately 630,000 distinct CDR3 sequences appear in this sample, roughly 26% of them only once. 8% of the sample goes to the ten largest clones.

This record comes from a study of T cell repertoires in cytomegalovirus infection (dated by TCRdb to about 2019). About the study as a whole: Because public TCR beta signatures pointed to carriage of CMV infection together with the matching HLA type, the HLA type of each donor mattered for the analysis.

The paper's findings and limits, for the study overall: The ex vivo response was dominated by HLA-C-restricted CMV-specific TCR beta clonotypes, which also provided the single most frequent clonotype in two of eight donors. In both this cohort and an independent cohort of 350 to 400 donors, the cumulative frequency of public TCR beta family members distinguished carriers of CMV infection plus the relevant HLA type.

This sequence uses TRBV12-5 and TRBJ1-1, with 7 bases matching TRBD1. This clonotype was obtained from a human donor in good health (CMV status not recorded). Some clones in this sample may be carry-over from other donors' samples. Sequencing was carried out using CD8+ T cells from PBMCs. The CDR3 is CASGFSGGQLMNTEAFF. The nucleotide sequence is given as TGTGCTAGTGGTTTCTCGGGGGGACAGCTAATGAACACTGAAGCTTTCTTT.